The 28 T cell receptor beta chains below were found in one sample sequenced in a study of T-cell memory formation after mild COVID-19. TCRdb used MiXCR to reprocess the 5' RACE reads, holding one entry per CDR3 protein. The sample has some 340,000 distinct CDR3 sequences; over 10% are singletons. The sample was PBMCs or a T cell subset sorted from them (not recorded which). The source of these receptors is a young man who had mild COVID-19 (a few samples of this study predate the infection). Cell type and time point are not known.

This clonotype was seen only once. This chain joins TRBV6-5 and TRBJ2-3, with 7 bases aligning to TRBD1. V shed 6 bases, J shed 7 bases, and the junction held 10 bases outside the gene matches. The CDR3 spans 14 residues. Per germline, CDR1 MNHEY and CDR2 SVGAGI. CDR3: CASSLGTARYTQYF. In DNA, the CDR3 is TGTGCCAGCAGCCTTGGGACAGCTCGGTATACGCAGTATTTT.

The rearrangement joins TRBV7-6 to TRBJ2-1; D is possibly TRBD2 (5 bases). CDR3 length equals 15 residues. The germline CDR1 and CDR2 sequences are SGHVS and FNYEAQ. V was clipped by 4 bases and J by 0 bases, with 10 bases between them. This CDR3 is CASSSTRSSYNEQFF. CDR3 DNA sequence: TGTGCCAGCAGCTCCACTAGGAGCTCCTACAATGAGCAGTTCTTC. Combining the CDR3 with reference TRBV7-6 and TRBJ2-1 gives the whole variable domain GAGVSQSPRYKVTKRGQDVALRCDPISGHVSLYWYRQALGQGPEFLTYFNYEAQQDKSGLPNDRFSAERPEGSISTLTIQRTEQRDSAMYRCASSSTRSSYNEQFFGPGTRLTVL.

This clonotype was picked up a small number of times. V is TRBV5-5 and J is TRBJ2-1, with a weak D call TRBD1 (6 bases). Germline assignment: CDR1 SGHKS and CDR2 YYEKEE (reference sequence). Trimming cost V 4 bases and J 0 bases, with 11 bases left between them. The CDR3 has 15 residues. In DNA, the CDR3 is TGTGCCAGCAGCATCGGGACATTCTCCTACAATGAGCAGTTCTTC. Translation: CASSIGTFSYNEQFF. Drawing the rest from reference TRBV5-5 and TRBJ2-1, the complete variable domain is DAGVTQSPTHLIKTRGQQVTLRCSPISGHKSVSWYQQVLGQGPQFIFQYYEKEERGRGNFPDRFSARQFPNYSSELNVNALLLGDSALYLCASSIGTFSYNEQFFGPGTRLTVL.

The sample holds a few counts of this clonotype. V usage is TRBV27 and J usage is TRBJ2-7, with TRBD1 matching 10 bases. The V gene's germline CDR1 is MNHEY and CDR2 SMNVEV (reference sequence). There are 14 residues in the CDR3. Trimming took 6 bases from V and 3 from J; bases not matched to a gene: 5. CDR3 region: CASRPGQGLYEQYV. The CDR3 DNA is TGTGCCAGCAGGCCGGGACAGGGGCTCTACGAGCAGTACGTC.

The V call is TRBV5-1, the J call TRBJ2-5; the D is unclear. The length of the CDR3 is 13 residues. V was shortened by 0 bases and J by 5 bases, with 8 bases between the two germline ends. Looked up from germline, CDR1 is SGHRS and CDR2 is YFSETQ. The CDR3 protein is CASSLAGWETQYF. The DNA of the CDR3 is TGCGCCAGCAGCTTGGCCGGCTGGGAGACCCAGTACTTC. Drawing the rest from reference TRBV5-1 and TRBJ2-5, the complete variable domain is KAGVTQTPRYLIKTRGQQVTLSCSPISGHRSVSWYQQTPGQGLQFLFEYFSETQRNKGNFPGRFSGRQFSNSRSEMNVSTLELGDSALYLCASSLAGWETQYFGPGTRLLVL.

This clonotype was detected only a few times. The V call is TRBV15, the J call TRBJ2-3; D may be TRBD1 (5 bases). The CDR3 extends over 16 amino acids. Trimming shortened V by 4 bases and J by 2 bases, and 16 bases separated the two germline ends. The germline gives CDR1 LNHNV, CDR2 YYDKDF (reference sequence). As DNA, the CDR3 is TGTGCCACCAGCAACCTTTTGGGGCTTAACACAGATACGCAGTATTTT. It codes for CATSNLLGLNTDTQYF. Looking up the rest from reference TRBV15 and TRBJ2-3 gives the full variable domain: DAMVIQNPRYQVTQFGKPVTLSCSQTLNHNVMYWYQQKSSQAPKLLFHYYDKDFNNEADTPDNFQSRRPNTSFCFLDIRSPGLGDTAMYLCATSNLLGLNTDTQYFGPGTRLTVL.

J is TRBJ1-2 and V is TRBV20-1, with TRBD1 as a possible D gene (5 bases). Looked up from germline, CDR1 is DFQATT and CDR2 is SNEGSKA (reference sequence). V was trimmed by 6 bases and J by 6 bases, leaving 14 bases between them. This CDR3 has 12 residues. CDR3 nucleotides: TGCAGTGCCGTCTGGGGGAGAGATGGCTACACCTTC. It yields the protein CSAVWGRDGYTF.

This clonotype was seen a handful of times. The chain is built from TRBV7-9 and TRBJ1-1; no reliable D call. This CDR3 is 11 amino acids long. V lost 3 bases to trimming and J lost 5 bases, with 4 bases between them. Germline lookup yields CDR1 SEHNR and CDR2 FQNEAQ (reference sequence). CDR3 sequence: CASSFMTEAFF. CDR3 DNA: TGTGCCAGCAGCTTCATGACTGAAGCTTTCTTT.

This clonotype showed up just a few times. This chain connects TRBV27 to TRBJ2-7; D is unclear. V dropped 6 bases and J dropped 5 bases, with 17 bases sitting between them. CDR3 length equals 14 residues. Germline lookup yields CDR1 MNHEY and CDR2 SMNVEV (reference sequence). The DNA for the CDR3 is TGTGCCAGCAGGCCGGGTCATACCACCCACGAGCAGTACTTC. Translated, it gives CASRPGHTTHEQYF.

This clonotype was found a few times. CDR3 amino acids: CASSLTGRGQETQYF. The CDR3 bases are TGCGCCAGCAGCTTGACAGGCCGAGGCCAAGAGACCCAGTACTTC. The chain carries TRBV5-1 and TRBJ2-5, with D possibly matching TRBD1 (5 bases). The germline V and J ends were trimmed by 1 base and 1 base, with 11 bases remaining between them. This CDR3 contains 15 residues. Germline V gives CDR1 SGHRS, CDR2 YFSETQ.

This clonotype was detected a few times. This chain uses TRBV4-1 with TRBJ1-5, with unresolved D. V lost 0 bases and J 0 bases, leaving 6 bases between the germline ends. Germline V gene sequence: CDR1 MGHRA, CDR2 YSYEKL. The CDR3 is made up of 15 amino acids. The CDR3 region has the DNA TGCGCCAGCAGCCAAGATAGTCCTAGCAATCAGCCCCAGCATTTT. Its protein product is CASSQDSPSNQPQHF.

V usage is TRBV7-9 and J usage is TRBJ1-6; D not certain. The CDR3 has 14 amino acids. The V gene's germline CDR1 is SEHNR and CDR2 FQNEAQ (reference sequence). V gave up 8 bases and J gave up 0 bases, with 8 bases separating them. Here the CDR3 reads CASYEGSYNSPLHF. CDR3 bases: TGTGCCAGCTATGAGGGCTCCTATAATTCACCCCTCCACTTT.

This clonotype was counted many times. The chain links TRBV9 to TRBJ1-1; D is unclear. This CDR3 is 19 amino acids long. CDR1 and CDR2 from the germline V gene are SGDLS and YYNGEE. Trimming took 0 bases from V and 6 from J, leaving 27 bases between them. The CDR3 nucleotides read TGTGCCAGCAGCGTAGGTCTGGGTCAACCGGAGGGCGGGAGACCTGAAGCTTTCTTT. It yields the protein CASSVGLGQPEGGRPEAFF.

CDR3 residues: CASSFTGGGTEAFF. DNA for the CDR3: TGCGCCAGCAGCTTTACAGGGGGGGGAACTGAAGCTTTCTTT. This chain links TRBV5-1 with TRBJ1-1; 8 bases fit TRBD1. Germline trimming cut 2 bases from V and 5 bases from J; bases unmatched to any gene: 5. Per germline, CDR1 SGHRS and CDR2 YFSETQ. The CDR3 is 14 residues long.

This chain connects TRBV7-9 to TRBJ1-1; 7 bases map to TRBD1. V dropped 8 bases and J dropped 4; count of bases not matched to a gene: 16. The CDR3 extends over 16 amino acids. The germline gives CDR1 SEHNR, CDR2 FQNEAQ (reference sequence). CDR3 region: CASLETGRGRGTEAFF. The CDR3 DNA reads TGTGCCAGCTTAGAGACAGGGCGGGGGAGAGGCACTGAAGCTTTCTTT. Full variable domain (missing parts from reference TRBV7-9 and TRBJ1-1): DTGVSQNPRHKITKRGQNVTFRCDPISEHNRLYWYRQTLGQGPEFLTYFQNEAQLEKSRLLSDRFSAERPKGSFSTLEIQRTEQGDSAMYLCASLETGRGRGTEAFFGQGTRLTVV.

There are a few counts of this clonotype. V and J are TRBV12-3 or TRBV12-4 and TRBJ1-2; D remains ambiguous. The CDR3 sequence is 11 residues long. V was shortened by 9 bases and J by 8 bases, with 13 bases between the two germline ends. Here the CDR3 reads CASSTTWGYTF. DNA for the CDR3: TGTGCCAGTTCGACCACTTGGGGCTACACCTTC.

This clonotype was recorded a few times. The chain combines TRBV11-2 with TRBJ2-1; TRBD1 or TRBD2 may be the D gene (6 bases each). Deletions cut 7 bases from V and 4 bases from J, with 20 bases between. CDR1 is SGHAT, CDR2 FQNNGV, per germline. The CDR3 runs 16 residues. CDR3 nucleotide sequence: TGTGCCAGCACTCCGAATCGGGGGCTTGGGTACAATGAGCAGTTCTTC. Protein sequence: CASTPNRGLGYNEQFF.

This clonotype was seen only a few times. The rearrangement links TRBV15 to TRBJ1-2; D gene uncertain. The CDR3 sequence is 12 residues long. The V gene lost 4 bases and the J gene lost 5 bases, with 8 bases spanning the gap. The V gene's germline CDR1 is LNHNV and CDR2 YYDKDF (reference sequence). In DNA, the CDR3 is TGTGCCACCAGCACACGTTCATATGGCTACACCTTC. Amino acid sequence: CATSTRSYGYTF. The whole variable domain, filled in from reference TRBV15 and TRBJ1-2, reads DAMVIQNPRYQVTQFGKPVTLSCSQTLNHNVMYWYQQKSSQAPKLLFHYYDKDFNNEADTPDNFQSRRPNTSFCFLDIRSPGLGDTAMYLCATSTRSYGYTFGSGTRLTVV.

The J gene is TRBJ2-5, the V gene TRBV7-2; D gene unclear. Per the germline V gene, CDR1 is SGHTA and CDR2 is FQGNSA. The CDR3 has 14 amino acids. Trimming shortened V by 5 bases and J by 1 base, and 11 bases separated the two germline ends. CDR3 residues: CASSARNFQETQYF. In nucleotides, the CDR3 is TGTGCCAGCAGCGCGAGGAACTTCCAAGAGACCCAGTACTTC. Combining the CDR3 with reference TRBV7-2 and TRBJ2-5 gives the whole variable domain GAGVSQSPSNKVTEKGKDVELRCDPISGHTALYWYRQSLGQGLEFLIYFQGNSAPDKSGLPSDRFSAERTGGSVSTLTIQRTQQEDSAVYLCASSARNFQETQYFGPGTRLLVL.

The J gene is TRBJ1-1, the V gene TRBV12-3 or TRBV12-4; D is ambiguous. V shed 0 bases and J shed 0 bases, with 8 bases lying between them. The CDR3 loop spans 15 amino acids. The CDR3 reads CASSLARHMNTEAFF. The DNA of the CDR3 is TGTGCCAGCAGTTTAGCGAGGCATATGAACACTGAAGCTTTCTTT.

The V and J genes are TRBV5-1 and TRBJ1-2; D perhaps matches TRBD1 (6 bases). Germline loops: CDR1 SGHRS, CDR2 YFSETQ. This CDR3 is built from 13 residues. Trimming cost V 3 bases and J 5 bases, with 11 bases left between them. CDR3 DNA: TGCGCCAGCAGCTCCGGGACACTTTATGGCTACACCTTC. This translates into CASSSGTLYGYTF.

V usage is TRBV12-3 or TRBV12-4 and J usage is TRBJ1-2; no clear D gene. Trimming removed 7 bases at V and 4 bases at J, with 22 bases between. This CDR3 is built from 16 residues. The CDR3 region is CASTSDRTHKVYGYTF. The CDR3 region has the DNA TGTGCCAGCACCTCGGACCGGACCCATAAGGTCTATGGCTACACCTTC.

The DNA of the CDR3 is TGTGCCAGCAGCTTAGCCCCATCAGGGCCCCAGCATTTT. Amino acids: CASSLAPSGPQHF. This chain links TRBV7-9 with TRBJ1-5; D uncertain. The CDR3 sequence is 13 residues long. The V gene lost 0 bases and the J gene lost 9 bases, with 9 bases spanning the gap. CDR1 SEHNR and CDR2 FQNEAQ come from the germline V gene (reference sequence). The full variable domain, in which reference TRBV7-9 and TRBJ1-5 provide the parts outside the CDR3, is DTGVSQNPRHKITKRGQNVTFRCDPISEHNRLYWYRQTLGQGPEFLTYFQNEAQLEKSRLLSDRFSAERPKGSFSTLEIQRTEQGDSAMYLCASSLAPSGPQHFGDGTRLSIL.

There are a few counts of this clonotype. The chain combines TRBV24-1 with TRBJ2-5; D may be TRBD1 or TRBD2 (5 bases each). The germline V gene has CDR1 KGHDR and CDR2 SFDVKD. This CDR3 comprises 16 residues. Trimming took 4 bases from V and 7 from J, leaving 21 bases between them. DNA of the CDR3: TGTGCCACCAGTGACCTCCGGGACGGCGGTTTTCGGACCCAGTACTTC. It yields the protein CATSDLRDGGFRTQYF.

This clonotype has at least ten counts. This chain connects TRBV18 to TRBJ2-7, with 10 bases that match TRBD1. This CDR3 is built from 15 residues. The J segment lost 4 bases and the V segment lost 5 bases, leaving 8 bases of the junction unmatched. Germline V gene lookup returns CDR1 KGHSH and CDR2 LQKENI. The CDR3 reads CASSAAGTGDYEQYF. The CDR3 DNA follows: TGTGCCAGCTCAGCAGCCGGGACAGGGGATTACGAGCAGTACTTC.

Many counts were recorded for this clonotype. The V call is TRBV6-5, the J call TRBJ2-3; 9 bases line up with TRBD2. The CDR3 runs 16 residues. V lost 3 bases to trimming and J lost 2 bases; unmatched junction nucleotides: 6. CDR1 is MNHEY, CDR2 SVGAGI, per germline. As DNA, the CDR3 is TGTGCCAGCAGTTATTGGCTAGCGGGGCCCACAGATACGCAGTATTTT. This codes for CASSYWLAGPTDTQYF.

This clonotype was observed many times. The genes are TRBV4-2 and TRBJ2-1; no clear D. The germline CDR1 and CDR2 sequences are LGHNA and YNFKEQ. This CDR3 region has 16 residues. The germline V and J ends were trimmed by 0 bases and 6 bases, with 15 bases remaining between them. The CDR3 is CASSQENLVASNEQFF. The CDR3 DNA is TGTGCCAGCAGCCAAGAGAATTTGGTAGCATCCAATGAGCAGTTCTTC.

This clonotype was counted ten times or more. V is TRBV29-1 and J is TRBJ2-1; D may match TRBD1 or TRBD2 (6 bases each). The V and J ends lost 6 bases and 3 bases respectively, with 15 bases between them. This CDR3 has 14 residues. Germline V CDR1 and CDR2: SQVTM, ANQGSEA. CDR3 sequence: CSVGRGQGYNEQFF. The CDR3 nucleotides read TGCAGCGTGGGACGGGGGCAGGGCTACAATGAGCAGTTCTTC.